This T cell receptor (beta chain) was identified in a study of T cells in Graves' hyperthyroidism and ophthalmopathy. Study outcomes and limitations: Blood also carried most thyroid clonotypes expanded above 0.001.

The investigators amplified TCR beta CDR3 regions from RNA transcripts. With the HTBI primer set, the TCR CDR3 went through a first round of RT-PCR. In TCRdb, the multiplex PCR reads were re-called with MiXCR into one record per CDR3 protein. Of 300,000 to 400,000 distinct CDR3 sequences in the sample, over 11% were seen once. This clonotype has a handful of counts. The antigen is undetermined. PBMCs were derived from 10 ml fresh peripheral blood. Germline assignment: CDR1 MNHNS and CDR2 SASEGT. The CDR3 is 13 amino acids. The V gene end was trimmed by 6 bases and the J gene end by 3 bases; junction bases not matched to a gene: 4.

Sequencing input: blood. The chain recombines TRBV6-1 with TRBJ2-7, with TRBD2 identical over 8 bases. The TCR comes from a woman in her twenties or thirties with Graves' hyperthyroidism. The chain's CDR3 is CASRKAGGYEQYF. The CDR3 bases are TGTGCCAGCAGGAAGGCGGGGGGCTACGAGCAGTACTTC.